Listed below are T cell receptor beta chains from one sample, sequenced in a study of blood T cell repertoires in COVID-19. TCRdb keeps only in-frame clones here, not all; method: immunoSEQ multiplex PCR. The profile shows a few hundred thousand clones, roughly nine tenths of them singletons. The sample comprised PBMCs or T cells enriched from blood (not recorded which). These receptors were obtained from a woman in her 30s who had recovered from COVID-19. The CDR3 runs from the conserved cysteine through the conserved F or W. The D gene is left open where the match is weak.

>TRBD1|TRBJ1-6|TRBV5-6
TGTGCCAGCAGCTTCGATACCTCCGGGACAGGCTATAATTCACCCCTCCACTTT
CASSFDTSGTGYNSPLHF
>TRBD1|TRBJ2-7|TRBV6-5
TGTGCCAGCAATAAGGACAGGGGGCGCTTCTACGAGCAGTACTTC
CASNKDRGRFYEQYF
>-|TRBJ2-5|TRBV27
TGTGCCAGCAGGCCAACGGAGGGGGCTGTGCAAGAGACCCAGTACTTC
CASRPTEGAVQETQYF
>-|TRBJ2-3|TRBV24-1
TGTGCCACCAGTGATCGATTGACAGTTAGCACAGATACGCAGTATTTT
CATSDRLTVSTDTQYF
>-|TRBJ1-1|TRBV12-3/TRBV12-4
TGTGCCAGCAGTTTACGGGTTGGCGCTGAAGCTTTCTTT
CASSLRVGAEAFF
>TRBD1|TRBJ2-7|TRBV5-1
TGCGCCAGCAGCCTTTCACCGGGACAGGGTTACGAGCAGTACTTC
CASSLSPGQGYEQYF
>-|TRBJ1-1|TRBV28
TGTGCCAGCAGCGGCCGCCCCGGCAGGGGGAACACTGAAGCTTTCTTT
CASSGRPGRGNTEAFF
>TRBD1|TRBJ2-3|TRBV27
TGTGCCAGCAGTTTACAGGGGGCAGATACGCAGTATTTT
CASSLQGADTQYF
>TRBD1|TRBJ2-1|TRBV4-2
TGTGCCAGCAGCCAAGATTTGGGACAGGGGCGACTTGAGCAGTTCTTC
CASSQDLGQGRLEQFF
>-|TRBJ1-2|TRBV5-6
TGTGCCAGCAGCTTCGAGAACTATGGCTACACCTTC
CASSFENYGYTF
>-|TRBJ1-2|TRBV5-1
TGCGCCAGCAGATCAGACAGCTATGGCTACACCTTC
CASRSDSYGYTF